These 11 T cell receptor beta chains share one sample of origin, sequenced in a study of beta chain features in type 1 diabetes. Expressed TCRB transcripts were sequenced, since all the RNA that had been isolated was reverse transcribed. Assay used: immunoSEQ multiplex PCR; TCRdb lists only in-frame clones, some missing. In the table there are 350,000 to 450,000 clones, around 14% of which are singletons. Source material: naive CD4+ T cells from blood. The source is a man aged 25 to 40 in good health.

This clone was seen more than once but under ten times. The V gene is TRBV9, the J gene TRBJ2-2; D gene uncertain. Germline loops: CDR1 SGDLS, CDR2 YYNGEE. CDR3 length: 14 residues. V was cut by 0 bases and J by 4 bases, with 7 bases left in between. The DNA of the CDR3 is TGTGCCAGCAGCGTAGCGGCAGCCACCGGGGAGCTGTTTTTT. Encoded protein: CASSVAAATGELFF.

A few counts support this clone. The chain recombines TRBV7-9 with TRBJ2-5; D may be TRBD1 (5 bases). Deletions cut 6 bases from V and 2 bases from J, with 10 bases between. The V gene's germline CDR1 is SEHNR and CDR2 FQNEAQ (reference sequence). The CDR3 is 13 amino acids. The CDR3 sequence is CASRSTVQETQYF. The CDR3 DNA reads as TGTGCCAGCAGATCGACAGTACAAGAGACCCAGTACTTC. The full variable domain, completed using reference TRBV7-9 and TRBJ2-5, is DTGVSQNPRHKITKRGQNVTFRCDPISEHNRLYWYRQTLGQGPEFLTYFQNEAQLEKSRLLSDRFSAERPKGSFSTLEIQRTEQGDSAMYLCASRSTVQETQYFGPGTRLLVL.

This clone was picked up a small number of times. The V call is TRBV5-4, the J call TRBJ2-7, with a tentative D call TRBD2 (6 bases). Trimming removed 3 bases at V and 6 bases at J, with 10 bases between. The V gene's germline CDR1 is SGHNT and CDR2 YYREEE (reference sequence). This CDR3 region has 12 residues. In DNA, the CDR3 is TGTGCCAGCAGCTCCCGGGGAGGCGAGCAGTACGTC. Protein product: CASSSRGGEQYV.

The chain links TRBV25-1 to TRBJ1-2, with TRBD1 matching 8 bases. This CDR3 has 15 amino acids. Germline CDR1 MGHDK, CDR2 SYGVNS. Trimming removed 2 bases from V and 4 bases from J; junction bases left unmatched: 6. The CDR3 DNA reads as TGTGCCAGCAGTGAAATCGGACAGGGAGGCTATGGCTACACCTTC. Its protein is CASSEIGQGGYGYTF.

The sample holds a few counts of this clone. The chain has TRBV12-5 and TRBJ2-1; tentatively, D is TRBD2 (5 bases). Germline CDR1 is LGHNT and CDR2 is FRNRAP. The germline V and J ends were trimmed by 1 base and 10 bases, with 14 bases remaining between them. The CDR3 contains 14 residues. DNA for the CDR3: TGTGCTAGTGGTTTGGGCCTAGCCTTAGGCGAGCAGTTCTTC. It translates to CASGLGLALGEQFF.

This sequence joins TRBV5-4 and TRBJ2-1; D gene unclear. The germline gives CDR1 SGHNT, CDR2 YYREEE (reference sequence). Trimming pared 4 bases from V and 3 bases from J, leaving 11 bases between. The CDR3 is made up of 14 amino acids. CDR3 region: CASSASRFYNEQFF. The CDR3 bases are TGTGCCAGCAGCGCCTCCCGGTTCTACAATGAGCAGTTCTTC.

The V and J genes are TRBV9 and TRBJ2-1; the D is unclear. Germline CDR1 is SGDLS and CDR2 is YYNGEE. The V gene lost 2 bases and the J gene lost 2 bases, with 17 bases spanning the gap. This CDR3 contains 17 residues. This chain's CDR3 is CASSVTDWVRTYNEQFF. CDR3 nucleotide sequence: TGTGCCAGCAGCGTCACCGACTGGGTGAGGACCTACAATGAGCAGTTCTTC.

The CDR3 DNA sequence: TGCGCCAGCAGCCACGGGACAGGGGTAAACACTGAAGCTTTCTTT. This gives the protein CASSHGTGVNTEAFF. This rearrangement joins TRBV4-3 to TRBJ1-1; 10 bases align to TRBD1. The CDR3 length is 15 residues. J gave up 2 bases and V 3 bases, and 3 bases lay outside the gene matches. CDR1 LGHNA and CDR2 YSLEER come from the germline V gene.

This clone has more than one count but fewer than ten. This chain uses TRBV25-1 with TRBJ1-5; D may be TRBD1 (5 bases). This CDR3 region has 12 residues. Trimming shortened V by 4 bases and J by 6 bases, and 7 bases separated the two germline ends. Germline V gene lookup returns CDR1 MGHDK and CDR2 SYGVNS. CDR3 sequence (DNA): TGTGCCAGCAGTGCGGGGGTTCAGCCCCAGCATTTT. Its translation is CASSAGVQPQHF.

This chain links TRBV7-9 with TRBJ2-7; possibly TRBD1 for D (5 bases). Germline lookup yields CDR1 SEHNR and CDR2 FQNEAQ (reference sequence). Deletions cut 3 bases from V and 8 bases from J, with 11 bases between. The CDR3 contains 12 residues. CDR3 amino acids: CASSFLDSQQYV. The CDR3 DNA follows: TGTGCCAGCAGCTTCCTCGACAGCCAGCAGTACGTC.

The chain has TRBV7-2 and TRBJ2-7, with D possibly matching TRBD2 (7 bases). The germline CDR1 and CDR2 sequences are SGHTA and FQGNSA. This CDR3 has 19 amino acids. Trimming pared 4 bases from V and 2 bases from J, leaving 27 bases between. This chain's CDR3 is CASSSQRSSRRGPPYEQYF. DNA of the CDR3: TGTGCCAGCAGCTCTCAGAGGTCCAGCAGGCGGGGGCCTCCCTACGAGCAGTACTTC. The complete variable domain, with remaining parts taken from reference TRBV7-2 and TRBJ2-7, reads GAGVSQSPSNKVTEKGKDVELRCDPISGHTALYWYRQSLGQGLEFLIYFQGNSAPDKSGLPSDRFSAERTGGSVSTLTIQRTQQEDSAVYLCASSSQRSSRRGPPYEQYFGPGTRLTVT.